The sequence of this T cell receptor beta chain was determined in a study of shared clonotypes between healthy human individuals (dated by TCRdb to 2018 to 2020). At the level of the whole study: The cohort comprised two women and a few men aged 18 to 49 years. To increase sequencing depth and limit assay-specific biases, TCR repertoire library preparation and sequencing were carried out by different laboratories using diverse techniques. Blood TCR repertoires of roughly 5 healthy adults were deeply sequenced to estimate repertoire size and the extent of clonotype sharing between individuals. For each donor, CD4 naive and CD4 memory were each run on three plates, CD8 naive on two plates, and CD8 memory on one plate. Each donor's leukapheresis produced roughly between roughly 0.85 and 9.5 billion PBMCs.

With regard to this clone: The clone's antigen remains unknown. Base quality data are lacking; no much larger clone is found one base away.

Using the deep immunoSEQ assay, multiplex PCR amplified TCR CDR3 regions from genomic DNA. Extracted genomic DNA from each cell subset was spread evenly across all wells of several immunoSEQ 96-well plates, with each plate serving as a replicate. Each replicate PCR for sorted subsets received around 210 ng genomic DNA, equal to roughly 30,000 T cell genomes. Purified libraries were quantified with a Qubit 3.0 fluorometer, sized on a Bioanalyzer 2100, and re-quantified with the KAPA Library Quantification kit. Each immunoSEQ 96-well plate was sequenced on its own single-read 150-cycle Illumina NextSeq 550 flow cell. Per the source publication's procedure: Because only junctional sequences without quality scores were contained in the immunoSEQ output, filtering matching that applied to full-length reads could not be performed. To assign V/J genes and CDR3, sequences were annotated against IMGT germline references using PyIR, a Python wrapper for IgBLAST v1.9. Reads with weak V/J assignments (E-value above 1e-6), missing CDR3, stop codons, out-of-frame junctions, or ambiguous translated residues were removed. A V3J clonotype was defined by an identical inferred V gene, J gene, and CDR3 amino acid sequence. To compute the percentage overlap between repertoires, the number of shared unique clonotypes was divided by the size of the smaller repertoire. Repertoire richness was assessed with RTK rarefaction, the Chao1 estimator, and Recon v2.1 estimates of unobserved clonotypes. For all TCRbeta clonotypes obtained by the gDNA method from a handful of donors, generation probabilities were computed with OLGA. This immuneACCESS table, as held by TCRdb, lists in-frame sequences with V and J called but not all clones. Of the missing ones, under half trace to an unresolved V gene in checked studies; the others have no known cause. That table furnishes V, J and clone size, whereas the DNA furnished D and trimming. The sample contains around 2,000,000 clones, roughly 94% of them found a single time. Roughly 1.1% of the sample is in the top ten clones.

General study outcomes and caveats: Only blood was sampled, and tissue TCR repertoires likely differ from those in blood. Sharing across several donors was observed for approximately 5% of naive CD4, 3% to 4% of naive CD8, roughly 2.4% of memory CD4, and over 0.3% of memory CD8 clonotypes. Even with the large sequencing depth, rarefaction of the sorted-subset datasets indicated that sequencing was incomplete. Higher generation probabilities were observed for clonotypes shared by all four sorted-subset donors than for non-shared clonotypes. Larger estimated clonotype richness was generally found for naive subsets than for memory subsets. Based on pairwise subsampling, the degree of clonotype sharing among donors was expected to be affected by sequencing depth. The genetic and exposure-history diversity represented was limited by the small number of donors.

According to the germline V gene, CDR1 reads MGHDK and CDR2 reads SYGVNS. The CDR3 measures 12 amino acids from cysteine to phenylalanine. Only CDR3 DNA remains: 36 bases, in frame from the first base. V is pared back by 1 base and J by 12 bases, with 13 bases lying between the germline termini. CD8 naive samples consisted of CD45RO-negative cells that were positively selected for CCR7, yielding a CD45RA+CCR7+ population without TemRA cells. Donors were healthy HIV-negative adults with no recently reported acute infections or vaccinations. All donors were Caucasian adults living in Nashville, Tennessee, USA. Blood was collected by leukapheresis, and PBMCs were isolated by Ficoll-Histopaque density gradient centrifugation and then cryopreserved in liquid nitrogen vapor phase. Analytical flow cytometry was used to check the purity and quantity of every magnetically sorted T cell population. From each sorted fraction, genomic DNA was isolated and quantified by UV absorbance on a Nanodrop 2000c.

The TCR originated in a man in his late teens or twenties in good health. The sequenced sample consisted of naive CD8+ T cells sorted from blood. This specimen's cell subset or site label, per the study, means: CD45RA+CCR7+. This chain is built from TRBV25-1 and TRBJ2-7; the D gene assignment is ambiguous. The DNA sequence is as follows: TGTGCCAGCAGTGAATCTGGTTTCCAACCGTACTTC. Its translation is CASSESGFQPYF.